This is a list of T cell receptor beta chains from one sample in a study of blood T cell repertoires in COVID-19. Generated by immunoSEQ multiplex PCR, the TCRdb table keeps only in-frame clones and is missing some. The table lists 300,000 to 450,000 clones, more than 75% of them singletons. Sequencing was performed on PBMCs or T cells enriched from blood (not recorded which). The receptors come from a woman aged 18-29 years who had recovered from COVID-19. CDR3s include the opening cysteine and the closing phenylalanine or tryptophan. Fields, in order: V gene, D gene, clone size, J gene, CDR3 DNA, CDR3 protein. D genes are given only for firm matches. Size tells how often a clone was seen (once, few, many) or the class of an expanded clone, and some rows leave it out.

TRBV11-1,NA,NA,TRBJ1-6,TGTGCCAGCAGCCCTAGTGGCAATTCACCCCTCCACTTT,CASSPSGNSPLHF
TRBV14,NA,NA,TRBJ2-5,TGTGCCAGCAGCCAATTCCGGACCCAGTACTTC,CASSQFRTQYF
TRBV29-1,TRBD2,NA,TRBJ2-3,TGCAGCGGTAGCGGGGGTGCTGAAGATACGCAGTATTTT,CSGSGGAEDTQYF
TRBV12-3/TRBV12-4,NA,NA,TRBJ1-5,TGTGCCAGCAGTTTAGCGCAGGGACTGCCTCAGCATTTT,CASSLAQGLPQHF
TRBV13,NA,NA,TRBJ1-1,TGTGCCAGCAGCAGTCAGGGTTCCCACACTGAAGCTTTCTTT,CASSSQGSHTEAFF
TRBV2,TRBD1,NA,TRBJ1-5,TGTGCCAGCGGACCTTTTATCGACAGGGTGGGTAGCAATCAGCCCCAGCATTTT,CASGPFIDRVGSNQPQHF
TRBV9,NA,NA,TRBJ2-5,TGTGCCAGCAGCGCGGAGGGACTGCTCCAAGAGACCCAGTACTTC,CASSAEGLLQETQYF
TRBV28,TRBD1,once,TRBJ1-5,TGTGCCAGCAGTTTAACAGGGGGTGTGGGTCAGCCCCAGCATTTT,CASSLTGGVGQPQHF
TRBV7-9,NA,NA,TRBJ2-5,TGTGCCAGCAGCCGACCGGGAGAAACCCAGTACTTC,CASSRPGETQYF
TRBV6-5,NA,once,TRBJ1-3,TGTGCCAGCAGTTACCGCCCGGGGAGCTCTGGAAACACCATATATTTT,CASSYRPGSSGNTIYF
TRBV4-3,TRBD1,NA,TRBJ1-5,TGCGCCAGCAGCCAAGAAGCAGGGGGGAGCAATCAGCCCCAGCATTTT,CASSQEAGGSNQPQHF
TRBV5-4,NA,once,TRBJ2-5,TGTGCCAGCAGCCCTGCTGGGGGGGGGCCCCAAGAGACCCAGTACTTC,CASSPAGGGPQETQYF
TRBV12-3/TRBV12-4,TRBD2,NA,TRBJ2-1,TGTGCCAGCAAGAGCGGGGGGTATGATGAGCAGTTCTTC,CASKSGGYDEQFF
TRBV10-3,NA,NA,TRBJ1-6,TGTGCCATCAGTGAGAGGACTTCTTGGAATTCACCCCTCCACTTT,CAISERTSWNSPLHF
TRBV7-8,NA,NA,TRBJ1-2,TGTGCCAGCAGCATCGGGTCCAACTATGGCTACACCTTC,CASSIGSNYGYTF
TRBV9,NA,NA,TRBJ2-3,TGTGCCAGCAGCGTGGGGGTGAGGCCAGGGGATTCAGATACGCAGTATTTT,CASSVGVRPGDSDTQYF
TRBV6-5,TRBD1,NA,TRBJ1-2,TGTGCCAGCAGCGTAGACAGGGGGCCTGGCTACACCTTC,CASSVDRGPGYTF
TRBV29-1,NA,NA,TRBJ2-1,TGCAGCTTGGGCTCATCCTACAATGAGCAGTTCTTC,CSLGSSYNEQFF
TRBV7-9,NA,few,TRBJ2-1,TGTGCCAGCAGCCCACAGGGTAATGAGCAGTTCTTC,CASSPQGNEQFF
TRBV6-5,TRBD2,once,TRBJ2-3,TGTGCCAGCGCCGGCGGGGGGGCCTCAGATACGCAGTATTTT,CASAGGGASDTQYF
TRBV28,NA,NA,TRBJ1-1,TGTGCCAGCAGCCCTATCGGGGGAGCTTTCTTT,CASSPIGGAFF
TRBV30,NA,once,TRBJ2-3,TGTGCCTGGAGGGTAGGGACTGCTAGCACAGATACGCAGTATTTT,CAWRVGTASTDTQYF
TRBV28,NA,NA,TRBJ1-6,TGTGCCAGCAGTTTGGTCATGAGCTCCTATAATTCACCCCTCCACTTT,CASSLVMSSYNSPLHF
TRBV7-9,NA,once,TRBJ1-4,TGTGCCAGCAGCGAGGAGGGGGAAAAACTGTTTTTT,CASSEEGEKLFF
TRBV10-3,TRBD1,NA,TRBJ1-4,TGTGCCATCAGTGAGATGGGACAGGGAGATGAAAAACTGTTTTTT,CAISEMGQGDEKLFF
TRBV9,NA,NA,TRBJ1-2,TGTGCCAGCAGCGCATCCCAAAGTCGAGGACAAAACTATGGCTACACCTTC,CASSASQSRGQNYGYTF
TRBV3-1/TRBV3-2,NA,NA,TRBJ1-1,TGTGCCAGCAGCCCCCGGGACACTGAAGCTTTCTTT,CASSPRDTEAFF
TRBV5-4,TRBD2,once,TRBJ2-5,TGTGCCAGCAGGGGACTAGCGGGGGGGCAAGAGACCCAGTACTTC,CASRGLAGGQETQYF
TRBV6-5,NA,NA,TRBJ2-5,TGTGCCAGCGTAGACTACCCGCAAGAGGCCCAGTACTTC,CASVDYPQEAQYF
TRBV2,NA,NA,TRBJ2-2,TGTGCCAGCACGAGGTTGTACAGGGAAAACACCGGGGAGCTGTTTTTT,CASTRLYRENTGELFF
TRBV6-5,NA,NA,TRBJ1-1,TGTGCCAGCAGCAGACATACTGAAGCTTTCTTT,CASSRHTEAFF